These 18 T cell receptor beta chains were all obtained from the same sample, sequenced in a study of T cell responses to AZD1222 COVID-19 vaccine. Sequencing was performed with immunoSEQ multiplex PCR; in TCRdb, only in-frame clones are kept and a portion is missing. The sample carries approximately 150,000 clones, roughly 87% recorded once. The specimen comprised peripheral blood, sampled 28 days after the second dose of the MenACWY control vaccine. These receptors originate from an adult who received the MenACWY meningococcal vaccine as a control.

The V gene is TRBV13, the J gene TRBJ2-3, with TRBD2 matching over 9 bases. The CDR3 is 15 residues long. V trimming: 6 bases; J trimming: 3 bases; junction bases outside the gene matches: 7. Germline V CDR1 and CDR2: PRHDT, FYEKMQ (reference sequence). The CDR3 nucleotides are TGTGCCAGCAGTCGACGACTAGCGGTTACAGATACGCAGTATTTT. This translates into CASSRRLAVTDTQYF.

This clone was detected a few times. This chain links TRBV4-1 with TRBJ1-2; D perhaps matches TRBD1 (5 bases). Germline CDR1 and CDR2: MGHRA and YSYEKL. This CDR3 spans 16 amino acids. Trimming removed 1 base from V and 1 base from J, with 13 bases in between. CDR3 sequence: CASSQGRSGGNYGYTF. The DNA for the CDR3 is TGCGCCAGCAGCCAAGGACGGTCCGGGGGTAACTATGGCTACACCTTC.

This clone was seen more than once but under ten times. J is TRBJ1-5 and V is TRBV4-3; D is uncertain. V lost 2 bases and J 3 bases, leaving 11 bases between the germline ends. The length of the CDR3 is 15 residues. Per germline, CDR1 LGHNA and CDR2 YSLEER. The CDR3 protein is CASSQLAGINQPQHF. In DNA form, the CDR3 reads TGCGCCAGCAGCCAACTGGCGGGGATCAATCAGCCCCAGCATTTT.

The rearrangement joins TRBV10-1 to TRBJ2-7; unclear D gene. The CDR3 consists of 13 residues. Germline V gene lookup returns CDR1 WNHNN and CDR2 SYGVQD (reference sequence). The V end lost 1 base, the J end lost 3 bases, and 7 bases lay between the germline ends. The chain's CDR3 is CASSEFTSYEQYF. In DNA, the CDR3 is TGCGCCAGCAGTGAGTTCACCAGCTACGAGCAGTACTTC.

This chain connects TRBV14 to TRBJ2-7; the D gene is possibly TRBD2 (5 bases). Trimming took 4 bases from V and 5 from J, leaving 21 bases between them. Germline assignment: CDR1 SGHDN and CDR2 FVKESK. CDR3 size: 16 residues. DNA for the CDR3: TGTGCCAGCAGCCCCCCCACACCGCGGGCAACCCACGAGCAGTACTTC. Its protein product is CASSPPTPRATHEQYF.

This chain links TRBV19 with TRBJ2-1, with 12 bases aligning to TRBD2. J lost 5 bases, V lost 1 base, and 9 bases had no gene match. This CDR3 region has 18 residues. Germline V gene data show CDR1 as LNHDA and CDR2 as SQIVND (reference sequence). The CDR3, as DNA: TGTGCCAGTAGTATAGTAGCCGGACTAGCGGGACCCAACAATGAGCAGTTCTTC. This sequence encodes CASSIVAGLAGPNNEQFF.

The chain carries TRBV9 and TRBJ1-1, with 8 nucleotides matching TRBD1. The CDR3 totals 14 residues. Germline V gene data show CDR1 as SGDLS and CDR2 as YYNGEE. V lost 2 bases, J lost 0 bases, and 0 bases stayed unmatched. The CDR3 here is CASSVGQVNTEAFF. The CDR3, as DNA: TGTGCCAGCAGCGTGGGACAGGTGAACACTGAAGCTTTCTTT.

The rearrangement links TRBV12-3 or TRBV12-4 to TRBJ2-2; no clear D gene. With 7 bases removed from V and 6 bases from J, the gap between germline ends came to 6 bases. The CDR3 length is 11 residues. CDR3 in amino acids: CASNSPGELFF. CDR3 nucleotides: TGTGCCAGCAATAGTCCCGGGGAGCTGTTTTTT.

The CDR3: CASSADRAGYEQYF. CDR3 bases: TGTGCCAGCAGCGCGGACAGGGCGGGCTACGAGCAGTACTTC. The rearrangement uses TRBV11-2 and TRBJ2-7, with 8 bases identical to TRBD1. Germline lookup yields CDR1 SGHAT and CDR2 FQNNGV. The length of the CDR3 is 14 residues. Germline trimming cut 5 bases from V and 3 bases from J; bases unmatched to any gene: 6.

V usage is TRBV9 and J usage is TRBJ2-5; D is undetermined. This CDR3 has 15 amino acids. Germline CDR1 and CDR2: SGDLS and YYNGEE. V was trimmed by 0 bases and J by 4 bases, leaving 13 bases between them. The CDR3, as DNA: TGTGCCAGCAGCGTAGGTTGGGGTGAGGCAGAGACCCAGTACTTC. Protein: CASSVGWGEAETQYF.

The chain has TRBV5-8 and TRBJ1-1; 10 nucleotides match TRBD1. CDR1 and CDR2 (germline): SGHTS, YDEGEE. This CDR3 is 14 amino acids long. V dropped 4 bases and J dropped 1; count of bases not matched to a gene: 1. The CDR3 loop reads CASSRDRGNTEAFF. Written as DNA, the CDR3 is TGTGCCAGCAGCCGGGACAGGGGGAACACTGAAGCTTTCTTT.

V usage is TRBV29-1 and J usage is TRBJ2-1; D may be TRBD2 (6 bases). V lost 7 bases to trimming and J lost 2 bases, with 15 bases between them. This CDR3 is 14 amino acids long. CDR1 is SQVTM, CDR2 ANQGSEA, per germline. The CDR3 nucleotides read TGCAGCGCCCCAGGTAGCGGTACCTACAATGAGCAGTTCTTC. It is translated as CSAPGSGTYNEQFF.

This chain joins TRBV19 and TRBJ1-5; D is undetermined. Germline loops: CDR1 LNHDA, CDR2 SQIVND (reference sequence). The CDR3 covers 15 residues. Between the trimmed V and J ends, which lost 1 base and 0 bases, there was a span of 7 bases. As DNA, the CDR3 is TGTGCCAGTAGTATAGTGGGTCTTAGCAATCAGCCCCAGCATTTT. Translated, it gives CASSIVGLSNQPQHF.

The chain joins TRBV6-5 to TRBJ2-3, with D tentatively TRBD2 (6 bases). The CDR3 runs to 16 residues. The V end lost 2 bases, the J end lost 4 bases, and 16 bases lay between the germline ends. Germline V gene data show CDR1 as MNHEY and CDR2 as SVGAGI. CDR3 bases: TGTGCCAGCAGTTACCAGGCGGGACGAGTTTCAGATACGCAGTATTTT. Translation gives CASSYQAGRVSDTQYF.

V and J are TRBV19 and TRBJ2-1; 10 nucleotides align to TRBD1. Germline values: CDR1 LNHDA, CDR2 SQIVND (reference sequence). This CDR3 is built from 15 residues. Germline trimming cut 8 bases from V and 4 bases from J; bases unmatched to any gene: 8. CDR3 sequence: CASAPGTGVYNEQFF. The DNA of the CDR3 is TGTGCCAGTGCCCCCGGGACAGGGGTTTACAATGAGCAGTTCTTC.

This clone came up a few times. The CDR3: CASSWVGGLEETQYF. CDR3 nucleotides: TGTGCCAGCAGTTGGGTCGGGGGGCTCGAGGAGACCCAGTACTTC. The rearrangement links TRBV6-2 or TRBV6-3 to TRBJ2-5; D is possibly TRBD2 (7 bases). There are 15 residues in the CDR3. Germline-derived CDR1 and CDR2 are MNHEY and SVGEGT. With 4 bases removed from V and 5 bases from J, the gap between germline ends came to 17 bases.

Regarding this clone: Other DNA sequences within the sample encode an identical CDR3. The chain combines TRBV27 with TRBJ2-1, with 7 bases that match TRBD2. Trimming removed 4 bases from V and 6 bases from J; junction bases left unmatched: 3. The CDR3 spans 13 residues. Looked up from germline, CDR1 is MNHEY and CDR2 is SMNVEV (reference sequence). The CDR3 nucleotides read TGTGCCAGCAGTTGGGGGGGTGGCAATGAGCAGTTCTTC. It specifies CASSWGGGNEQFF.

The chain carries TRBV28 and TRBJ2-7, with D possibly being TRBD2 (5 bases). Germline V gives CDR1 MDHEN, CDR2 SYDVKM. This CDR3 region has 15 residues. The V gene lost 3 bases and the J gene lost 0 bases, with 12 bases spanning the gap. Here the CDR3 DNA reads TGTGCCAGCAGTTTGATCGGGGATCCCTCCTACGAGCAGTACTTC. Translation: CASSLIGDPSYEQYF.